A selection of T cell receptor beta chains follows, all from one sample in a study of PD-1 blockade in classical Hodgkin lymphoma. Using immunoSEQ multiplex PCR, the repertoire was profiled, and TCRdb retains in-frame clones only, with some absent. The table lists almost 20,000 clones, roughly 83% of them singletons. This material consisted of CD4+ T cells from blood, taken before the fourth cycle of nivolumab. These receptors were taken from a human donor with classical Hodgkin lymphoma. Both conserved end residues are part of each CDR3. The D gene is left open where the match is weak. Some rows have no size entry. The others give once, few or many, or a class for an expanded clone.

size: -
J: TRBJ2-1
V: TRBV5-4
D: TRBD2
DNA: TGTGCCAGCAGCACGCTTGGGACTAGCGGGGGTTCCAATGAGCAGTTCTTC
CDR3: CASSTLGTSGGSNEQFF

size: -
J: TRBJ1-4
V: TRBV2
D: TRBD1
DNA: TGTGCCAGCAGTGAAGTACAGGGGGGGAAACTGTTTTTT
CDR3: CASSEVQGGKLFF

size: -
J: TRBJ2-1
V: TRBV7-9
D: TRBD2
DNA: TGTGCCAGCAGCCCTACCACTAGCGGAGGGGAGGATGAGCAGTTCTTC
CDR3: CASSPTTSGGEDEQFF

size: -
J: TRBJ2-1
V: TRBV4-1
D: -
DNA: TGCGCCAGCAGCCAAGAAAGGTTAGGGCACAATGAGCAGTTCTTC
CDR3: CASSQERLGHNEQFF

size: -
J: TRBJ1-4
V: TRBV30
D: -
DNA: TGTGCCTGGAGTGTTTTGGGAGAGGCAAATGAAAAACTGTTTTTT
CDR3: CAWSVLGEANEKLFF

size: -
J: TRBJ2-3
V: TRBV6-1
D: TRBD1
DNA: TGTGCCAGCATCAGGGACAGGGGAGGAGATACGCAGTATTTT
CDR3: CASIRDRGGDTQYF

size: -
J: TRBJ2-3
V: TRBV5-6
D: -
DNA: TGTGCCAGCAGCTTGGCTCGGGTATCAGGCACAGATACGCAGTATTTT
CDR3: CASSLARVSGTDTQYF

size: -
J: TRBJ2-1
V: TRBV9
D: TRBD1
DNA: TGTGCCAGCAGCGTAGGACAGGGGGAAGCCTACAATGAGCAGTTCTTC
CDR3: CASSVGQGEAYNEQFF

size: once
J: TRBJ2-2
V: TRBV7-9
D: TRBD1
DNA: TGTGCCAGCAGGATAACAGGGGGCCGGACCGGGGAGCTGTTTTTT
CDR3: CASRITGGRTGELFF

size: few
J: TRBJ1-2
V: TRBV28
D: -
DNA: TGTGCCAGCAGGCACCGTCATGGCTACACCTTC
CDR3: CASRHRHGYTF

size: few
J: TRBJ2-1
V: TRBV10-3
D: -
DNA: TGTGCCATCAGTTCAGGGCAGACCTTTGAGCAGTTCTTC
CDR3: CAISSGQTFEQFF

size: -
J: TRBJ2-7
V: TRBV5-5
D: TRBD1
DNA: TGTGCCAGCAGCTTGGCCAGATGGAGACAGGGGGCATACGAGCAGTACTTC
CDR3: CASSLARWRQGAYEQYF

size: once
J: TRBJ2-5
V: TRBV15
D: -
DNA: TGTGCCACCAGCAGAGTTACCGGACTGGGGGCCGAGACCCAGTACTTC
CDR3: CATSRVTGLGAETQYF

size: -
J: TRBJ2-7
V: TRBV28
D: TRBD1
DNA: TGTGCCAGCAGTTTAGGGGGACAGGGCTACGAGCAGTACTTC
CDR3: CASSLGGQGYEQYF

size: few
J: TRBJ2-2
V: TRBV6-1
D: TRBD2
DNA: TGTGCCAGCAGCGAACTAGCGGGAGTGAACACCGGGGAGCTGTTTTTT
CDR3: CASSELAGVNTGELFF

size: -
J: TRBJ2-5
V: TRBV10-3
D: -
DNA: TGTGCCATCAGTGAGTCGTCTAGAGAGACCCAGTACTTC
CDR3: CAISESSRETQYF

size: -
J: TRBJ2-7
V: TRBV28
D: -
DNA: TGTGCCAGCCCCCCCGCGGGCAGGGACCCCTACGAGCAGTACTTC
CDR3: CASPPAGRDPYEQYF

size: -
J: TRBJ2-5
V: TRBV18
D: TRBD2
DNA: TGTGCCAGCTCACCGATAAACGCCGGGACTAGCGGGTGGGCGTACCAAGAGACCCAGTACTTC
CDR3: CASSPINAGTSGWAYQETQYF

size: -
J: TRBJ2-7
V: TRBV5-1
D: -
DNA: TGCGCCAGCAGCTTGGCTACTGACCCCGCCTACGAGCAGTACTTC
CDR3: CASSLATDPAYEQYF

size: -
J: TRBJ2-5
V: TRBV5-1
D: TRBD2
DNA: TGCGCCAGCAGCGCCGGACTAGCGGGGAAAGAGACCCAGTACTTC
CDR3: CASSAGLAGKETQYF

size: -
J: TRBJ2-2
V: TRBV6-1
D: TRBD1
DNA: TGTGCCAGCATGAGGGGGCAGGGCCGTGGCGGGGAGCTGTTTTTT
CDR3: CASMRGQGRGGELFF

size: -
J: TRBJ2-7
V: TRBV10-3
D: TRBD1
DNA: TGTGCCAGCTTGGACAGGGACCGGTCCTACGAGCAGTACTTC
CDR3: CASLDRDRSYEQYF

size: -
J: TRBJ2-7
V: TRBV7-9
D: -
DNA: TGTGCCAGCAGCCCCACGCGGCTAGCGCCAACCTACGAGCAGTACTTC
CDR3: CASSPTRLAPTYEQYF

size: -
J: TRBJ2-1
V: TRBV6-5
D: TRBD2
DNA: TGTGCCAGCAGCCGCGGGAGTTCAATGGACAATGAGCAGTTCTTC
CDR3: CASSRGSSMDNEQFF

size: -
J: TRBJ2-5
V: TRBV7-7
D: -
DNA: TGTGCTAGCAGCGTCCAGGGTGTTGAGACCCAGTACTTC
CDR3: CASSVQGVETQYF

size: -
J: TRBJ2-2
V: TRBV5-4
D: -
DNA: TGTGCCAGCAGCCCCCGAGGGACCGGGGAGCTGTTTTTT
CDR3: CASSPRGTGELFF

size: once
J: TRBJ2-7
V: TRBV6-5
D: TRBD2
DNA: TGTGCCAGCAGTGGGACTAGCGGGAGAGTCGAGCAGTACTTC
CDR3: CASSGTSGRVEQYF

size: -
J: TRBJ2-3
V: TRBV7-8
D: TRBD2
DNA: TGTGCCAGCAGCTTAGTGGGTTGGCTAGCGGGAGGTCCAGATACGCAGTATTTT
CDR3: CASSLVGWLAGGPDTQYF

size: few
J: TRBJ2-2
V: TRBV5-1
D: -
DNA: TGCGCCAGCAGTGTTCGGAGAAGCACCGGGGAGCTGTTTTTT
CDR3: CASSVRRSTGELFF

size: -
J: TRBJ2-2
V: TRBV9
D: -
DNA: TGTGCCAGCAGCCCGAGGACGGGGCCGGTCGGGGAGCTGTTTTTT
CDR3: CASSPRTGPVGELFF

size: -
J: TRBJ2-1
V: TRBV28
D: -
DNA: TGTGCCAGCAGTTTAAACACGGGTGGAGGCAATGAGCAGTTCTTC
CDR3: CASSLNTGGGNEQFF

size: few
J: TRBJ2-7
V: TRBV7-9
D: -
DNA: TGTGCCAGCAGCTTAGCGGGAAAGCAGTACTTC
CDR3: CASSLAGKQYF

size: -
J: TRBJ2-1
V: TRBV10-3
D: -
DNA: TGTGCCATCAGTGATGGGCGGGTGGGAAATGAGCAGTTCTTC
CDR3: CAISDGRVGNEQFF

size: -
J: TRBJ2-1
V: TRBV6-1
D: TRBD2
DNA: TGTGCCAGCAGTGAGCTAGCGGGAGGGCCCGGATTTGCTGAGCAGTTCTTC
CDR3: CASSELAGGPGFAEQFF

size: -
J: TRBJ1-2
V: TRBV18
D: -
DNA: TGTGCCAGCTCACCCTCGGGTGGGGCTTACGGCTACACCTTC
CDR3: CASSPSGGAYGYTF

size: -
J: TRBJ1-1
V: TRBV5-4
D: TRBD1
DNA: TGTGCCAGCAGCCCCCCTACAGGGGTGAACACTGAAGCTTTCTTT
CDR3: CASSPPTGVNTEAFF

size: -
J: TRBJ2-7
V: TRBV27
D: TRBD1
DNA: TGTGCCAGCAGCACGACCGGGACAGGTAGTCGACGGGAGCAGTACTTC
CDR3: CASSTTGTGSRREQYF

size: few
J: TRBJ2-3
V: TRBV10-1
D: -
DNA: TGCGCCAGCAGTCCAGGGCCCGATACGCAGTATTTT
CDR3: CASSPGPDTQYF

size: -
J: TRBJ2-1
V: TRBV5-6
D: -
DNA: TGTGCCAGCAGCTTGGGGTGGGAGGGGGGCAGAGGTGAGCAGTTCTTC
CDR3: CASSLGWEGGRGEQFF

size: -
J: TRBJ2-5
V: TRBV19
D: -
DNA: TGTGCCAGTAGTCGCGACAGGTCAAAGACCCAGTACTTC
CDR3: CASSRDRSKTQYF

size: -
J: TRBJ2-3
V: TRBV5-6
D: -
DNA: TGTGCCAGCAGCTTGTTGGACGGTAGCACAGATACGCAGTATTTT
CDR3: CASSLLDGSTDTQYF

size: -
J: TRBJ2-5
V: TRBV7-9
D: TRBD2
DNA: TGTGCCAGCAGTTGGCGGACTAGCGGTTGGGGAGAGACCCAGTACTTC
CDR3: CASSWRTSGWGETQYF

size: -
J: TRBJ1-1
V: TRBV4-1
D: TRBD1
DNA: TGCGCCAGCAGCCAACCCCGGGACAGGGTATCGCGGAACACTGAAGCTTTCTTT
CDR3: CASSQPRDRVSRNTEAFF

size: -
J: TRBJ1-2
V: TRBV2
D: -
DNA: TGTGCCAGCTACAGGGATCCTATTTATGGCTACACCTTC
CDR3: CASYRDPIYGYTF

size: -
J: TRBJ2-7
V: TRBV9
D: TRBD1
DNA: TGTGCCAGCAGCCAGACCGGGACAGTGTTTTCCGAGCAGTACTTC
CDR3: CASSQTGTVFSEQYF

size: -
J: TRBJ2-5
V: TRBV18
D: -
DNA: TGTGCCAGCTCACCACGGGGGCAAGAGACCCAGTACTTC
CDR3: CASSPRGQETQYF

size: -
J: TRBJ2-7
V: TRBV5-1
D: -
DNA: TGCGCCAGCAGCTTGGCGGCAGGCCTGACCTACGAGCAGTACTTC
CDR3: CASSLAAGLTYEQYF

size: -
J: TRBJ2-1
V: TRBV28
D: -
DNA: TGTGCCAGCAGTCTATGGGGTAGAGACAATGAGCAGTTCTTC
CDR3: CASSLWGRDNEQFF

size: -
J: TRBJ2-1
V: TRBV11-2
D: TRBD2
DNA: TGTGCCAGCAGCCCAATGAGGGCCAACGGACTAGCGGGAGGTCCCGAGCAGTTCTTC
CDR3: CASSPMRANGLAGGPEQFF

size: -
J: TRBJ1-4
V: TRBV6-6
D: TRBD1
DNA: TGTGCCAGCAGTTACTCGACAGGGGCCAATGAAAAACTGTTTTTT
CDR3: CASSYSTGANEKLFF

size: -
J: TRBJ1-2
V: TRBV28
D: -
DNA: TGTGCCAGCAGCGCCTCCACGTTGGCAGGGGATAGGGGCTACACCTTC
CDR3: CASSASTLAGDRGYTF

size: -
J: TRBJ2-1
V: TRBV6-1
D: TRBD2
DNA: TGTGCCAGCACACCTATAGCGGGAGCGGGTTTTGAGCAGTTCTTC
CDR3: CASTPIAGAGFEQFF

size: few
J: TRBJ2-5
V: TRBV5-1
D: TRBD1
DNA: TGCGCCAGCAGCTTGGACAGGGGGCTTGAGACCCAGTACTTC
CDR3: CASSLDRGLETQYF

size: few
J: TRBJ1-2
V: TRBV10-3
D: -
DNA: TGTGCCATCAGTCAGATCCCAACTAACTATGGCTACACCTTC
CDR3: CAISQIPTNYGYTF

size: -
J: TRBJ1-5
V: TRBV6-5
D: -
DNA: TGTGCCAGCAGACCTACGGGGGGGGCTCAGCCCCAGCATTTT
CDR3: CASRPTGGAQPQHF